These T cell receptor beta chains were read from a single sample in a study of cytomegalovirus exposure and HLA in healthy donors. The method was immunoSEQ multiplex PCR; TCRdb's version includes in-frame clones alone and lacks a portion of them. The sample consists of roughly 190,000 clones, 80% of them appearing once. Sequenced input: PBMCs. The source of these receptors is a man between 35 and 55 years old in good health and CMV-seropositive. The CDR3 runs from the conserved cysteine through the conserved F or W. A D gene is named only where the DNA matches it firmly. Where a row states a size, it is once, few, many or the class of an expanded clone; other rows omit it.

J,D,V,size,DNA,CDR3
TRBJ1-3,-,TRBV19,once,TGTGCCAGTATCGAAAGAAGTATCGGGAACACCATATATTTT,CASIERSIGNTIYF
TRBJ2-7,TRBD1,TRBV28,-,TGTGCCAGCAGCACCCGACAGGGCGCGAACTACGAGCAGTACTTC,CASSTRQGANYEQYF
TRBJ2-7,-,TRBV11-2,-,TGTGCCAGCAGCTTCTTGGGGGGGCGATTTTCCCACGAGCAGTACTTC,CASSFLGGRFSHEQYF
TRBJ2-1,TRBD1,TRBV4-1,-,TGCGCCAGCAGCCAAGAGACAGGGGCAACCTACAATGAGCAGTTCTTC,CASSQETGATYNEQFF
TRBJ2-7,-,TRBV4-3,few,TGCGCCAGCAGCCAAGATCTCGAGAGGGCCTACGAGCAGTACTTC,CASSQDLERAYEQYF
TRBJ2-7,TRBD1,TRBV2,once,TGTGCCAGCAGCTTTGGACAGGGCAACGAGCAGTACTTC,CASSFGQGNEQYF
TRBJ2-7,-,TRBV15,-,TGTGCCACCAGCAGAGGTGGGGGCTCCTTTTGGGAGCAGTACTTC,CATSRGGGSFWEQYF
TRBJ1-2,-,TRBV19,few,TGTGCCAGTAGGGAGATTCACTATGGCTACACCTTC,CASREIHYGYTF
TRBJ2-2,TRBD2,TRBV11-2,-,TGTGCCAGCAGCCCCCAAAGTGCGACTAGCGGGGGGGCAACCGGGGAGCTGTTTTTT,CASSPQSATSGGATGELFF
TRBJ1-2,TRBD1,TRBV4-1,-,TGCGCCAGCAGCCAAGGGATACAGGGGATAACTGGCTACACCTTC,CASSQGIQGITGYTF
TRBJ1-6,-,TRBV7-3,-,TGTGCCAGCAGCCTCGAGGGCTCCTATAATTCACCCCTCCACTTT,CASSLEGSYNSPLHF
TRBJ1-2,-,TRBV6-5,-,TGTGCCAGCAGTTACTCGCGGGCCCATACCTATGGCTACACCTTC,CASSYSRAHTYGYTF
TRBJ2-5,-,TRBV6-5,once,TGTGCCAGCCTAAAAAGAACGGGGCAAGAGACCCAGTACTTC,CASLKRTGQETQYF
TRBJ1-1,TRBD1,TRBV25-1,few,TGTGCCAGCAGGGGTCCAACAGGGGGGAAGCCGAACACTGAAGCTTCCTTT,CASRGPTGGKPNTEASF
TRBJ1-3,TRBD1,TRBV9,-,TGTGCCAGCAGCGCCCCCGACAGGGCGGGAAACACCATATATTTT,CASSAPDRAGNTIYF
TRBJ2-7,-,TRBV10-3,-,TGTGCCATCAGTGGTCAGGGGCCAGCCGAGCAGTACTTC,CAISGQGPAEQYF
TRBJ2-3,-,TRBV30,-,TGTGCCTCAACAGGGGGGGGGAGCACAGATACGCAGTATTTT,CASTGGGSTDTQYF
TRBJ2-3,-,TRBV5-6,-,TGTGCCAGCAGCTCCAGGGATAAAGTGGCAGATACGCAGTATTTT,CASSSRDKVADTQYF
TRBJ2-2,-,TRBV5-1,-,TGCGCCAGCAGCTTGGCGACAGGGAACACCGGGGAGCTGTTTTTT,CASSLATGNTGELFF
TRBJ2-7,-,TRBV28,-,TGTGCCAGCAGTTTATGGGGAGATTTTACCGGCTCCTACGAGCAGTACTTC,CASSLWGDFTGSYEQYF